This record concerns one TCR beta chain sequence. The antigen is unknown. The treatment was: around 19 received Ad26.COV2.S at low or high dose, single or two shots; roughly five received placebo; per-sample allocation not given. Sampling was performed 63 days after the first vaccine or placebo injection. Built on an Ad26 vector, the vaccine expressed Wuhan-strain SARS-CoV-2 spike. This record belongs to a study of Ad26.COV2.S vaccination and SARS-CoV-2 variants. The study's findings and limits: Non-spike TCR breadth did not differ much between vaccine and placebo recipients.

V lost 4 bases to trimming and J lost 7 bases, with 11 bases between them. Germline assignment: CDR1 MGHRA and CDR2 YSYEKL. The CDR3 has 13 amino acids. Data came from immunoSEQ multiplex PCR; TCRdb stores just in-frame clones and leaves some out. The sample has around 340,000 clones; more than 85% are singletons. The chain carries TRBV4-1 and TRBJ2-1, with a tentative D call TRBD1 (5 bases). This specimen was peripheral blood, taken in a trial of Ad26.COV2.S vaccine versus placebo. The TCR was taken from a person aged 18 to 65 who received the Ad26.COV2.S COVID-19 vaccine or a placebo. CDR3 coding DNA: TGCGCCAGCAGCCGGAAGAAGGGGAATGAGCAGTTCTTC. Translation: CASSRKKGNEQFF.